Presented here are 32 T cell receptor beta chains from one specimen sequenced in a study of T cells in Graves' hyperthyroidism and ophthalmopathy. TCR beta CDR3 region amplification was performed from RNA transcripts. The study used the HTBI primer set for a first-round RT-PCR of the TCR CDR3. TCRdb analysed the multiplex PCR reads with MiXCR anew, one entry per CDR3 protein. Among 480,000 or so distinct CDR3 sequences listed, 13% to 15% were seen once. Input material: blood. Receptors originate from a woman aged 18-35 years with Graves' hyperthyroidism.

By share, this clonotype counts as medium-sized (0.01 to 0.1%). V is TRBV6-1 and J is TRBJ2-7; possibly TRBD2 for D (6 bases). Deletions cut 4 bases from V and 1 base from J, with 14 bases between. Germline loops: CDR1 MNHNS, CDR2 SASEGT. CDR3 length equals 15 residues. CDR3 DNA sequence: TGTGCCAGCAGTGTGGATAGCGGTTCATCCTACGAGCAGTACGTC. Translation: CASSVDSGSSYEQYV.

This clonotype was observed at least ten times. The chain carries TRBV11-2 and TRBJ2-1; 16 bases are shared with TRBD2. V dropped 4 bases and J dropped 10; count of bases not matched to a gene: 13. Germline V gene lookup returns CDR1 SGHAT and CDR2 FQNNGV. This CDR3 comprises 18 residues. Written as DNA, the CDR3 is TGTGCCAGCAGCTCTACCGCCGGGACTAGCGGGAGGGCAGCCGAGCAGTTCTTC. Translated: CASSSTAGTSGRAAEQFF.

In its sample, this clonotype was seen many times. The J gene is TRBJ2-1, the V gene TRBV5-1, with 10 positions matching TRBD2. The CDR3 totals 15 residues. V was pared by 2 bases and J by 7 bases, with 6 bases of the junction left unmatched. The germline V gene has CDR1 SGHRS and CDR2 YFSETQ. Written as DNA, the CDR3 is TGCGCCAGCAGCTTAGCAGCGGGAGGGCCTAATGAGCAGTTCTTC. This gives the protein CASSLAAGGPNEQFF.

The table lists this clonotype with a few counts. The chain has TRBV24-1 and TRBJ2-3; D remains unclear. The V end lost 4 bases, the J end lost 4 bases, and 11 bases lay between the germline ends. CDR3 length equals 14 residues. Germline assignment: CDR1 KGHDR and CDR2 SFDVKD. The CDR3 nucleotides are TGTGCCACCAGTGACGTTCAAGCCGCAGATACGCAGTATTTT. Translated, it gives CATSDVQAADTQYF.

This clonotype was counted between two and nine times. The gene calls are TRBV28 and TRBJ1-5; TRBD1 might be the D (5 bases). The CDR3 has 14 amino acids. The V gene's germline CDR1 is MDHEN and CDR2 SYDVKM. V was cut by 5 bases and J by 6 bases, with 14 bases left in between. CDR3 sequence (DNA): TGTGCCAGCAGTCCAGACAGCTTCAGTCAGCCCCAGCATTTT. Residues: CASSPDSFSQPQHF.

There are many counts of this clonotype. The rearrangement joins TRBV19 to TRBJ1-4, with no clear D. The V and J ends lost 7 bases and 0 bases respectively, with 12 bases between them. This CDR3 spans 15 amino acids. Germline CDR1 LNHDA, CDR2 SQIVND (reference sequence). The CDR3 region has the DNA TGTGCCAGTACCAAGATCGATGCAACTAATGAAAAACTGTTTTTT. The encoded protein is CASTKIDATNEKLFF.

This clonotype has at least ten counts. The chain combines TRBV7-9 with TRBJ2-1, with 13 bases aligning to TRBD2. After removal of 6 bases from V and 7 bases from J, the junction contained 6 bases not matched to a gene. CDR3 length equals 15 residues. The germline gives CDR1 SEHNR, CDR2 FQNEAQ (reference sequence). DNA of the CDR3: TGTGCCAGCAGAAAACTAGCGGGAGGGGGGAATGAGCAGTTCTTC. This encodes CASRKLAGGGNEQFF.

This chain joins TRBV7-9 and TRBJ2-1, with D perhaps given as TRBD1 or TRBD2 (5 bases each). V lost 1 base and J lost 6, with 16 bases in between. Germline V gene data show CDR1 as SEHNR and CDR2 as FQNEAQ (reference sequence). The CDR3 consists of 16 residues. CDR3 coding DNA: TGTGCCAGCAGCTTAGGACCCCGGGACCCTTCCAATGAGCAGTTCTTC. Residues: CASSLGPRDPSNEQFF.

This clonotype was counted at least ten times. The genes are TRBV6-2 or TRBV6-3 and TRBJ1-1; perhaps TRBD1 as D (6 bases). V was shortened by 6 bases and J by 1 base, with 15 bases between the two germline ends. Germline-derived CDR1 and CDR2 are MNHEY and SVGEGT. The CDR3 has 15 residues. Here the CDR3 DNA reads TGTGCCAGCAGCCACCACCTGACAGGGAACACTGAAGCTTTCTTT. It encodes CASSHHLTGNTEAFF.

This clonotype was detected ten times or more. V usage is TRBV11-2 and J usage is TRBJ2-1; 7 bases fit TRBD2. Germline V lookup: CDR1 SGHAT, CDR2 FQNNGV. The CDR3 is 16 residues long. Losses at the gene ends were 5 bases for V and 0 bases for J; bases not matched to a gene: 7. For the CDR3, the DNA is TGTGCCAGCAGCCGACTAGCCGACTTCTCCTACAATGAGCAGTTCTTC. As protein: CASSRLADFSYNEQFF.

This clonotype came up many times. This chain connects TRBV19 to TRBJ1-2, with D unclear. The CDR3 has 12 residues. Germline V gene sequence: CDR1 LNHDA, CDR2 SQIVND (reference sequence). V shed 3 bases and J shed 4 bases, with 6 bases lying between them. CDR3 coding DNA: TGTGCCAGTAGTATGGACGCCTATGGCTACACCTTC. Its protein is CASSMDAYGYTF.

Many counts were recorded for this clonotype. The chain couples TRBV5-1 to TRBJ2-7, with 7 bases identical to TRBD1. Looked up from germline, CDR1 is SGHRS and CDR2 is YFSETQ. CDR3 length: 13 amino acids. V shed 0 bases, J shed 6 bases, and the junction held 3 bases outside the gene matches. The CDR3 DNA reads as TGCGCCAGCAGCTTGGCGGGACAGAGCGAGCAGTACTTC. The encoded protein is CASSLAGQSEQYF.

V gene TRBV30 combines with J gene TRBJ2-3; no definite D call. The CDR3 consists of 12 residues. Trimming took off 3 bases at V and 5 bases at J, with 9 bases between the two ends. Germline-derived CDR1 and CDR2 are GTSNPN and SVGIG (reference sequence). CDR3 in amino acids: CAWRSFRDTQYF. CDR3 sequence (DNA): TGTGCCTGGAGGAGTTTCAGAGATACGCAGTATTTT.

Ten or more counts support this clonotype. The genes are TRBV12-5 and TRBJ2-4; D perhaps matches TRBD2 (5 bases). From germline, CDR1 is LGHNT and CDR2 FRNRAP. V shed 4 bases and J shed 1 base, with 8 bases lying between them. The CDR3 consists of 14 residues. CDR3 DNA: TGTGCTAGTGGTTCCGGGGAGGCCAAAAACATTCAGTACTTC. Its protein product is CASGSGEAKNIQYF. The complete variable domain, with remaining parts taken from reference TRBV12-5 and TRBJ2-4, reads DARVTQTPRHKVTEMGQEVTMRCQPILGHNTVFWYRQTMMQGLELLAYFRNRAPLDDSGMPKDRFSAEMPDATLATLKIQPSEPRDSAVYFCASGSGEAKNIQYFGAGTRLSVL.

This clonotype appeared many times. J is TRBJ1-1 and V is TRBV18; no firm D call. V lost 1 base and J lost 8, with 14 bases in between. Per the germline V gene, CDR1 is KGHSH and CDR2 is LQKENI. The CDR3 covers 14 residues. The CDR3: CASSPLSTHREAFF. The CDR3, as DNA: TGTGCCAGCTCACCACTTTCTACTCACCGAGAAGCTTTCTTT.

In this sample, this clonotype turned up many times. This rearrangement joins TRBV2 to TRBJ1-2; possible D gene TRBD1, 5 bases. The CDR3 contains 13 residues. The germline CDR1 and CDR2 sequences are SNHLY and FYNNEI. The V gene lost 6 bases and the J gene lost 6 bases, with 14 bases spanning the gap. The CDR3 DNA reads as TGTGCCAGCAGAGTCGGACACCTCGATGGCTACACCTTC. Its protein is CASRVGHLDGYTF.

This clonotype occurred many times. This chain connects TRBV5-1 to TRBJ1-1; a possible D gene is TRBD1 (5 bases). Trimming took 3 bases from V and 3 from J, leaving 9 bases between them. CDR3 size: 13 residues. Germline V gene sequence: CDR1 SGHRS, CDR2 YFSETQ. The CDR3 here is CASSSDTYTEAFF. The CDR3 coding sequence is TGCGCCAGCAGCTCGGACACCTACACTGAAGCTTTCTTT.

In this sample, this clonotype turned up many times. V is TRBV12-3 or TRBV12-4 and J is TRBJ2-1; D perhaps matches TRBD1 (5 bases). This CDR3 comprises 14 residues. V lost 8 bases and J 2 bases, leaving 13 bases between the germline ends. The CDR3 sequence: CASGARQPYNEQFF. The CDR3 DNA reads as TGTGCCAGCGGGGCCCGACAACCCTACAATGAGCAGTTCTTC.

This clonotype was found many times. V is TRBV11-2 and J is TRBJ1-3; weak D call: TRBD1 (5 bases). Germline loops: CDR1 SGHAT, CDR2 FQNNGV. Trimming shortened V by 11 bases and J by 0 bases, and 14 bases separated the two germline ends. The CDR3 length is 14 residues. CDR3 sequence: CAGGMGTSGNTIYF. CDR3 DNA sequence: TGTGCCGGGGGGATGGGGACCTCTGGAAACACCATATATTTT.

This clonotype has a count of ten or more. The V gene is TRBV2, the J gene TRBJ2-7, with 7 bases that match TRBD1. The CDR3 extends over 13 amino acids. Per germline, CDR1 SNHLY and CDR2 FYNNEI. Trimming at V came to 8 bases and at J to 2 bases, leaving 6 bases not matched to a gene. CDR3 amino acids: CASGRTGAYEQYF. The CDR3, as DNA: TGTGCCAGCGGGCGGACAGGAGCCTACGAGCAGTACTTC.

Many counts were recorded for this clonotype. Its ends do not fully match the called genes, so a read error is possible. The chain recombines TRBV12-3 or TRBV12-4 with TRBJ2-3, with a tentative D call TRBD1 (6 bases). The CDR3 runs 14 residues. CDR3 nucleotide sequence: TGCGCCAGCAGTGCGACAGGTAGCACAGATACGCAGTATTTT. Amino acid sequence: CASSATGSTDTQYF.

This clonotype was seen a handful of times. This rearrangement joins TRBV5-1 to TRBJ2-1; 9 bases map to TRBD1. Germline loops: CDR1 SGHRS, CDR2 YFSETQ. The length of the CDR3 is 17 residues. J was trimmed by 0 bases and V by 1 base; bases with no gene match: 5. Here the CDR3 DNA reads TGCGCCAGCAGCTTGTTAGAGACAGGGGGCTCCTACAATGAGCAGTTCTTC. It yields the protein CASSLLETGGSYNEQFF.

V and J are TRBV5-8 and TRBJ1-2, with 9 bases lining up with TRBD1. Germline V gene sequence: CDR1 SGHTS, CDR2 YDEGEE. With 2 bases clipped from V and 6 bases from J, the junction kept 5 bases outside the gene matches. The length of the CDR3 is 14 residues. This chain's CDR3 is CASSFRDRVDGYTF. Written as DNA, the CDR3 is TGTGCCAGCAGCTTCCGGGACAGGGTGGATGGCTACACCTTC. Full variable domain (outside the CDR3, taken from reference TRBV5-8 and TRBJ1-2): EAGVTQSPTHLIKTRGQQATLRCSPISGHTSVYWYQQALGLGLQFLLWYDEGEERNRGNFPPRFSGRQFPNYSSELNVNALELEDSALYLCASSFRDRVDGYTFGSGTRLTVV.

This clonotype was recorded a few times. The junction differs from germline at one of its ends, possibly a read error. The chain joins TRBV27 to TRBJ1-2; TRBD1 matches 8 bases. In germline, CDR1 is MNHEY, CDR2 SMNVEV (reference sequence). There are 13 residues in the CDR3. CDR3: CACSTGTGYGYTF. The CDR3 DNA sequence: TGTGCCTGCAGCACCGGGACAGGCTATGGCTACACCTTC.

This clonotype was detected many times. V usage is TRBV3-1 and J usage is TRBJ2-1, with TRBD2 matching 10 bases. Germline lookup yields CDR1 LGHDT and CDR2 YNNKEL (reference sequence). V was pared by 4 bases and J by 7 bases, with 10 bases of the junction left unmatched. This CDR3 region has 16 residues. CDR3 sequence (DNA): TGTGCCAGCAGCCGTCCTAGCGGGAGACTGAGGAATGAGCAGTTCTTC. This translates into CASSRPSGRLRNEQFF.

This clonotype was counted at least ten times. The chain has TRBV4-1 and TRBJ2-7; 10 nucleotides agree with TRBD1. The CDR3 length is 16 residues. V gave up 1 base and J gave up 4 bases; unmatched junction bases: 7. Germline V gene data show CDR1 as MGHRA and CDR2 as YSYEKL. The CDR3 loop reads CASSQGGTGVGYEQYF. The CDR3 coding sequence is TGCGCCAGCAGCCAAGGGGGGACAGGGGTAGGGTACGAGCAGTACTTC.

This clonotype was counted a few times. The chain employs TRBV29-1 and TRBJ2-7; possibly TRBD1 or TRBD2 for D (7 bases each). V was clipped by 7 bases and J by 9 bases, with 25 bases between them. The germline gives CDR1 SQVTM, CDR2 ANQGSEA. The CDR3 totals 14 residues. The CDR3 DNA reads as TGCAGCGCCAGACAGGGAGGGCCAACGGGGGTGCAGTACTTC. This translates into CSARQGGPTGVQYF.

This clonotype was observed many times. The V call is TRBV30, the J call TRBJ2-4; the D is unclear. The germline V gene encodes CDR1 GTSNPN and CDR2 SVGIG (reference sequence). V was trimmed by 2 bases and J by 8 bases, leaving 10 bases between them. The CDR3 consists of 12 residues. The CDR3 is CAWSITADIQYF. In DNA, the CDR3 is TGTGCCTGGAGTATAACCGCGGACATTCAGTACTTC. Full variable domain (remainder filled in from reference TRBV30 and TRBJ2-4): SQTIHQWPATLVQPVGSPLSLECTVEGTSNPNLYWYRQAAGRGLQLLFYSVGIGQISSEVPQNLSASRPQDRQFILSSKKLLLSDSGFYLCAWSITADIQYFGAGTRLSVL.

This clonotype appeared many times. The CDR3 nucleotides are TGTGCCAGTAGTCGCTTGGACCGGGGAACTGAAGCTTTCTTT. Encoded protein: CASSRLDRGTEAFF. The rearrangement joins TRBV19 to TRBJ1-1; D is unclear. Trimming took off 5 bases at V and 5 bases at J, with 15 bases between the two ends. The V gene's germline CDR1 is LNHDA and CDR2 SQIVND (reference sequence). The CDR3 totals 14 residues.

This clonotype showed up many times. The chain joins TRBV2 to TRBJ2-5; D is unresolved. The CDR3 covers 14 residues. From germline, CDR1 is SNHLY and CDR2 FYNNEI. Trimming removed 7 bases from V and 4 bases from J, with 16 bases in between. DNA of the CDR3: TGTGCCAGCACGGGTGCAGGTTTTCTAGAGACCCAGTACTTC. Translating it yields CASTGAGFLETQYF.

Many counts were recorded for this clonotype. The rearrangement links TRBV6-1 to TRBJ2-5; TRBD2 matches 8 bases. The CDR3 spans 14 residues. With 8 bases clipped from V and 5 bases from J, the junction kept 10 bases outside the gene matches. Germline CDR1 reads MNHNS; CDR2 reads SASEGT. CDR3 nucleotides: TGTGCCAGCGGACGGGAGCTAGCGGGCGAGACCCAGTACTTC. It encodes CASGRELAGETQYF.

This clonotype was found many times. The chain joins TRBV5-1 to TRBJ2-6; no clear D. Germline-derived CDR1 and CDR2 are SGHRS and YFSETQ. This CDR3 has 15 amino acids. Trimming stripped 3 bases from V and 0 bases from J, with 7 bases between. CDR3 region: CASSYRISGANVLTF. The CDR3 nucleotides read TGCGCCAGCAGCTACCGTATCTCTGGGGCCAACGTCCTGACTTTC.